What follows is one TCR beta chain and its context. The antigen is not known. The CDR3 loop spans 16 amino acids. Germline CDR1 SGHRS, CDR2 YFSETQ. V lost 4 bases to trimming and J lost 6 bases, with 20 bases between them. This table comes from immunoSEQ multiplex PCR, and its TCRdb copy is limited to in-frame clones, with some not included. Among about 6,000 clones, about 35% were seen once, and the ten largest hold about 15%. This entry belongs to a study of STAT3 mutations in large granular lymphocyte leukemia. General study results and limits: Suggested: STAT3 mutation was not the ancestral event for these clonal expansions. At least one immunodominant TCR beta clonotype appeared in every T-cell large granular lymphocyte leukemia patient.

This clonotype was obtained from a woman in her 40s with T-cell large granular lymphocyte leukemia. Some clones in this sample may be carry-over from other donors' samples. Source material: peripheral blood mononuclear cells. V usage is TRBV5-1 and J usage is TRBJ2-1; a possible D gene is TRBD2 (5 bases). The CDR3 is CASSVARHNFANEQFF. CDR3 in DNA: TGCGCCAGCAGCGTAGCGCGCCATAACTTTGCCAATGAGCAGTTCTTC.